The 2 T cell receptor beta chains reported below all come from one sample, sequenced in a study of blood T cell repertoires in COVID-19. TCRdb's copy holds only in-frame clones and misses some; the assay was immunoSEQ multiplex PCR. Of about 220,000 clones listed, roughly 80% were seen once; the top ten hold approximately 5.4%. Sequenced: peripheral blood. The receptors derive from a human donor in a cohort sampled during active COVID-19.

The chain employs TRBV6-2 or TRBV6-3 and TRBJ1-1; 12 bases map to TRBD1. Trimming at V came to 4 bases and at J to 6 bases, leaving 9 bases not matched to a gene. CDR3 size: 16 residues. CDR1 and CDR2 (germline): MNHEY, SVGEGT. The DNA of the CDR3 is TGTGCCAGCAGTTTCGCCGGGACAGGGGGCAGGGCTGAAGCTTTCTTT. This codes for CASSFAGTGGRAEAFF.

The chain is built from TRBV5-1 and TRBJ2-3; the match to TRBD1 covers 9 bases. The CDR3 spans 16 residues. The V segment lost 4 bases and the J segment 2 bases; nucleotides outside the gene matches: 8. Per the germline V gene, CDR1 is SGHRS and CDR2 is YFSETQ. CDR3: CASSPWTGAITDTQYF. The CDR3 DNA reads TGCGCCAGCAGCCCCTGGACAGGGGCTATCACAGATACGCAGTATTTT.